The 22 T cell receptor beta chains given below trace back to one sample, sequenced in a study of identical twins. MiXCR, run by TCRdb on the 5' RACE reads, gives a single entry per CDR3 protein. The sample yields 350,000 to 600,000 distinct CDR3 sequences, 14% seen once. The same data also contributed to another study, on yellow fever vaccine responses in identical twins.

Material: CD4+ T cells sorted from blood. These receptors all stem from a woman aged 18-29 years in good health.

This clonotype was counted between two and nine times. This chain joins TRBV25-1 and TRBJ1-2; TRBD1 is a possible D gene (5 bases). V dropped 3 bases and J dropped 3 bases, with 14 bases sitting between them. Germline V lookup: CDR1 MGHDK, CDR2 SYGVNS. The CDR3 runs to 15 residues. The CDR3 is CASSDLGDRDYGYTF. The CDR3 DNA reads as TGTGCCAGCAGTGACCTCGGGGACCGGGACTATGGCTACACCTTC.

The genes are TRBV12-3 or TRBV12-4 and TRBJ2-1; D remains ambiguous. V shed 6 bases and J shed 1 base, with 10 bases lying between them. The CDR3 has 14 residues. The CDR3 region has the DNA TGTGCCAGCAGCCCCTCCCGGTCCTACAATGAGCAGTTCTTC. Residues: CASSPSRSYNEQFF.

This clonotype was observed once. The chain links TRBV10-1 to TRBJ1-4; D gene unclear. Germline V gene data show CDR1 as WNHNN and CDR2 as SYGVQD (reference sequence). This CDR3 is 14 amino acids long. Trimming cost V 2 bases and J 10 bases, with 14 bases left between them. CDR3 DNA sequence: TGCGCCAGCAGTGAGCCGGATTCGATGGGAAAACTGTTTTTT. This translates into CASSEPDSMGKLFF.

This clonotype was counted a few times. The J gene is TRBJ2-3, the V gene TRBV11-2; 8 nucleotides agree with TRBD2. This CDR3 has 18 residues. Germline trimming cut 3 bases from V and 3 bases from J; bases unmatched to any gene: 14. The germline CDR1 and CDR2 sequences are SGHAT and FQNNGV. The CDR3 sequence: CASSFKPSLADLTDTQYF. The CDR3 coding sequence is TGTGCCAGCAGCTTCAAACCGTCACTAGCGGACCTAACAGATACGCAGTATTTT.

The chain recombines TRBV20-1 with TRBJ2-3; the match to TRBD1 covers 7 bases. The CDR3 runs 15 residues. V lost 6 bases and J lost 1; bases outside the gene matches: 10. Germline-derived CDR1 and CDR2 are DFQATT and SNEGSKA (reference sequence). The CDR3 loop reads CSATRQGKGTDTQYF. The DNA for the CDR3 is TGCAGTGCCACAAGACAGGGCAAGGGCACAGATACGCAGTATTTT.

The chain recombines TRBV6-2 or TRBV6-3 with TRBJ2-7; possibly TRBD2 for D (6 bases). This CDR3 comprises 14 residues. CDR1 is MNHEY and CDR2 is SVGEGT in the germline V gene. Between the trimmed V and J ends, which lost 6 bases and 5 bases, there was a span of 17 bases. The CDR3 here is CASSLGGGTHEQYF. The CDR3 DNA is TGTGCCAGCAGCCTTGGAGGCGGGACCCACGAGCAGTACTTC.

This clonotype was observed a few times. The chain uses TRBV11-2 and TRBJ2-1; TRBD2 might be the D (5 bases). In germline, CDR1 is SGHAT, CDR2 FQNNGV. Deletions cut 5 bases from V and 4 bases from J, with 15 bases between. The CDR3 totals 15 residues. CDR3 sequence reads: CASSGGIQNYNEQFF. The CDR3 DNA is TGTGCCAGCAGCGGAGGAATACAGAATTACAATGAGCAGTTCTTC.

This clonotype was detected ten times or more. The rearrangement joins TRBV11-2 to TRBJ2-1; D is unresolved. The CDR3 runs 13 residues. Germline CDR1 reads SGHAT; CDR2 reads FQNNGV. V lost 4 bases and J 12 bases, leaving 16 bases between the germline ends. The CDR3 DNA sequence: TGTGCCAGCAGCTCCGGGTGGGCTAAGGGGCAGTTCTTC. Translating gives CASSSGWAKGQFF.

CDR3 coding DNA: TGCGCCAGCAGCTTGGGTACACCAACCTTCTACGAGCAGTACTTC. Protein sequence: CASSLGTPTFYEQYF. The chain joins TRBV5-1 to TRBJ2-7; no clear D. V shed 0 bases and J shed 3 bases, with 13 bases lying between them. The CDR3 extends over 15 amino acids. Germline V CDR1 and CDR2: SGHRS, YFSETQ.

The table lists this clonotype with a few counts. The CDR3 sequence: CASPRDRGRSPLHF. The CDR3 DNA reads TGTGCCAGCCCTAGGGACAGGGGGCGATCACCCCTCCACTTT. V usage is TRBV3-1 and J usage is TRBJ1-6; 12 nucleotides agree with TRBD1. Losses at the gene ends were 8 bases for V and 10 bases for J; bases not matched to a gene: 6. Germline loops: CDR1 LGHDT, CDR2 YNNKEL (reference sequence). The CDR3 has 14 amino acids.

The chain uses TRBV12-3 or TRBV12-4 and TRBJ2-3; a weak D match, TRBD2 (5 bases). The length of the CDR3 is 15 residues. Trimming cost V 3 bases and J 2 bases, with 12 bases left between them. CDR3 amino acids: CASSLDGVSTDTQYF. CDR3 bases: TGTGCCAGCAGTTTGGACGGGGTCTCCACAGATACGCAGTATTTT.

The chain has TRBV14 and TRBJ1-1; no definite D call. This CDR3 comprises 15 residues. Trimming shortened V by 1 base and J by 0 bases, and 9 bases separated the two germline ends. CDR1 and CDR2 (germline): SGHDN, FVKESK. The CDR3 DNA sequence: TGTGCCAGCAGCCAAGCGGTAGTGGTGAACACTGAAGCTTTCTTT. This sequence encodes CASSQAVVVNTEAFF.

This clonotype showed up just a few times. The rearrangement joins TRBV20-1 to TRBJ2-3; possible D gene TRBD1, 5 bases. The CDR3 loop spans 13 amino acids. V lost 4 bases to trimming and J lost 4 bases, with 12 bases between them. The germline gives CDR1 DFQATT, CDR2 SNEGSKA (reference sequence). The CDR3 here is CSAKVPGPDTQYF. CDR3 DNA sequence: TGCAGTGCTAAAGTCCCAGGGCCAGATACGCAGTATTTT.

The chain uses TRBV25-1 and TRBJ1-1; weak D call: TRBD1 (6 bases). CDR3 size: 14 residues. The V end was cut by 5 bases, the J end by 1 base, with 11 bases between. Germline V CDR1 and CDR2: MGHDK, SYGVNS. This chain's CDR3 is CASSRAGANTEAFF. Written as DNA, the CDR3 is TGTGCCAGCAGTCGAGCAGGGGCGAACACTGAAGCTTTCTTT.

Concerning this clonotype itself: The junction does not match germline at one end; this may be a read error. V gene TRBV15 combines with J gene TRBJ2-3; 8 bases fit TRBD1. The CDR3 consists of 16 residues. The germline V gene encodes CDR1 LNHNV and CDR2 YYDKDF (reference sequence). This CDR3 is CATSTPAVRTDRGLSF. In DNA, the CDR3 is TGTGCCACCAGCACCCCCGCCGTCCGAACCGACAGGGGCTTGAGTTTT.

This clonotype showed up just a few times. This rearrangement joins TRBV28 to TRBJ2-1; 8 nucleotides align to TRBD1. J gave up 2 bases and V 6 bases, and 12 bases lay outside the gene matches. Germline V lookup: CDR1 MDHEN, CDR2 SYDVKM. The CDR3 is made up of 17 amino acids. The CDR3 reads CASSGQGPNHPYNEQFF. The CDR3 DNA is TGTGCCAGCAGCGGACAGGGCCCCAACCATCCCTACAATGAGCAGTTCTTC.

The genes are TRBV4-2 and TRBJ2-5, with D tentatively TRBD1 (5 bases). CDR1 LGHNA and CDR2 YNFKEQ come from the germline V gene. Trimming cost V 1 base and J 3 bases, with 12 bases left between them. CDR3 size: 15 residues. DNA of the CDR3: TGTGCCAGCAGCCAAGTAACAGGAACCGAAGAGACCCAGTACTTC. Its protein product is CASSQVTGTEETQYF.

This clonotype was counted only a few times. This chain uses TRBV5-1 with TRBJ1-2, with TRBD1 identical over 10 bases. This CDR3 comprises 16 residues. Germline CDR1 SGHRS, CDR2 YFSETQ. Unmatched junction bases numbered 10, after V lost 0 bases and J lost 8 bases. The CDR3 spells CASSLGWTGGPGGYTF. The CDR3 DNA is TGCGCCAGCAGCTTGGGATGGACAGGGGGGCCGGGCGGCTACACCTTC. Full variable domain (remainder filled in from reference TRBV5-1 and TRBJ1-2): KAGVTQTPRYLIKTRGQQVTLSCSPISGHRSVSWYQQTPGQGLQFLFEYFSETQRNKGNFPGRFSGRQFSNSRSEMNVSTLELGDSALYLCASSLGWTGGPGGYTFGSGTRLTVV.

V usage is TRBV10-3 and J usage is TRBJ2-2, with 7 bases matching TRBD1. The CDR3 extends over 15 amino acids. The junction had 4 bases not matched to a gene; V was cut back by 2 bases and J by 4 bases. Germline V gene lookup returns CDR1 ENHRY and CDR2 SYGVKD. Here the CDR3 reads CAISEMGQRTGELFF. CDR3 DNA sequence: TGTGCCATCAGTGAGATGGGACAGCGCACCGGGGAGCTGTTTTTT.

This clonotype is a singleton in its sample. The rearrangement links TRBV28 to TRBJ2-7; tentatively, D is TRBD1 (8 bases). This CDR3 contains 15 residues. V lost 6 bases, J lost 0 bases, and 15 bases lay in between. Germline CDR1 MDHEN, CDR2 SYDVKM. This CDR3 reads CASRQGGESSYEQYF. The CDR3 coding sequence is TGTGCCAGCAGACAGGGGGGGGAGTCCTCCTACGAGCAGTACTTC.

This clonotype was recorded a few times. V usage is TRBV24-1 and J usage is TRBJ2-1; D is possibly TRBD1 (6 bases). Deletions cut 5 bases from V and 1 base from J, with 11 bases between. Germline loops: CDR1 KGHDR, CDR2 SFDVKD. The CDR3 is 15 residues long. The chain's CDR3 is CATSVGASSYNEQFF. CDR3 DNA: TGTGCCACCAGTGTGGGGGCAAGTTCCTACAATGAGCAGTTCTTC.

This clonotype was seen ten or more times. V gene TRBV11-2 combines with J gene TRBJ2-3; D gene uncertain. CDR3 length: 13 residues. Germline V gene data show CDR1 as SGHAT and CDR2 as FQNNGV. Trimming shortened V by 4 bases and J by 2 bases, and 7 bases separated the two germline ends. The CDR3 loop reads CASSSSYTDTQYF. The CDR3 DNA is TGTGCCAGCAGCTCCTCCTACACAGATACGCAGTATTTT.